Sequencing of this TCR beta chain was carried out in a study of shared clonotypes between healthy human individuals. Generated by immunoSEQ multiplex PCR, the TCRdb table keeps only in-frame clones and is missing some. The sample carries roughly 2,500,000 clones, approximately 93% recorded once. Study-wide results and limits: Naive CD4 clonotype sharing across four donors was approximately 5%.

On this clone: What it binds is unknown.

The CDR3 loop spans 16 amino acids. The V end lost 5 bases, the J end lost 7 bases, and 20 bases lay between the germline ends. The V gene's germline CDR1 is SEHNR and CDR2 FQNEAQ (reference sequence). Sequencing was carried out using naive CD4+ T cells from PBMCs. Subset meaning: CD45RA+ positively selected. The TCR was taken from a man between 18 and 29 years old in good health. Some clones in this sample may be carry-over from other donors' samples. J is TRBJ2-2 and V is TRBV7-9; D is unclear. The CDR3 DNA sequence: TGTGCCAGCAGCCCGCCCACGGGCCTCCTGGGCGGGGAGCTGTTTTTT. It specifies CASSPPTGLLGGELFF.